This T cell receptor (beta chain) was documented in a study of blood T cell repertoires in COVID-19. This CDR3 is 17 amino acids long. V lost 5 bases to trimming and J lost 3 bases, with 19 bases between them. Germline V gene data show CDR1 as SGHVS and CDR2 as FNYEAQ. The data were produced by immunoSEQ multiplex PCR, yet TCRdb's version contains in-frame clones alone and is incomplete. Found here are roughly 90,000 clones, over 80% of them singletons; the top ten hold approximately 34%. The TCR was taken from a woman older than 75 with active or convalescent COVID-19. What was sequenced was peripheral blood. The chain employs TRBV7-6 and TRBJ1-4, with D possibly matching TRBD1 (6 bases). The CDR3 is CASSQRGGGPANEKLFF. For the CDR3, the DNA is TGTGCCAGCAGCCAGCGAGGGGGGGGACCAGCTAATGAAAAACTGTTTTTT. The full variable domain, with the rest looked up from reference TRBV7-6 and TRBJ1-4, is GAGVSQSPRYKVTKRGQDVALRCDPISGHVSLYWYRQALGQGPEFLTYFNYEAQQDKSGLPNDRFSAERPEGSISTLTIQRTEQRDSAMYRCASSQRGGGPANEKLFFGSGTQLSVL.